Detailed here is one T cell receptor beta chain. This entry comes from a study of T cell responses to AZD1222 COVID-19 vaccine. This CDR3 spans 15 amino acids. The germline CDR1 and CDR2 sequences are WSHSY and SAAADI. After removal of 5 bases from V and 4 bases from J, the junction contained 11 bases not matched to a gene. Assay: immunoSEQ multiplex PCR; the TCRdb copy retains only in-frame clones and omits some. This sample carries approximately 120,000 clones, 90% of them seen once, and the ten largest clones take roughly 7%. The source is an adult in good health. The material was peripheral blood, obtained on day 0 of AZD1222 vaccination. This rearrangement joins TRBV10-2 to TRBJ2-7, with 7 bases fitting TRBD1. DNA for the CDR3: TGCGCCAGCAGTCCTGGCGAAGGGGGCAAGTACGAGCAGTACTTC. This sequence encodes CASSPGEGGKYEQYF.